This paragraph covers one T cell receptor (beta chain) sequence. The antigen is undetermined. The data were obtained in a study of T cells in Graves' hyperthyroidism and ophthalmopathy. TCR beta CDR3 regions were amplified from RNA. Initially, a first-round RT-PCR of the TCR CDR3 employed the HTBI primer set. TCRdb recomputed calls from the multiplex PCR reads with MiXCR, one row per CDR3 protein. The profile shows about half a million distinct CDR3 sequences, 20% to 25% of them singletons. Between the trimmed V and J ends, which lost 3 bases and 0 bases, there was a span of 13 bases. Germline CDR1 is LNHDA and CDR2 is SQIVND (reference sequence). This CDR3 is built from 16 residues. Findings and limits, study-wide: The majority of expanded thyroid clonotypes above 0.001 also appeared in blood.

The chain couples TRBV19 to TRBJ2-3; D perhaps matches TRBD2 (6 bases). Sequencing was performed on blood. The TCR originated in a woman in her seventies with Graves' ophthalmopathy. In nucleotides, the CDR3 is TGTGCCAGTAGTATCCCGTGGGGGACTAGCACAGATACGCAGTATTTT. It translates to CASSIPWGTSTDTQYF.